This T cell receptor (beta chain) was obtained from a study of T cells in Graves' hyperthyroidism and ophthalmopathy. It was RNA transcripts that yielded the amplified TCR beta CDR3 regions. The study used the HTBI primer set for a first-round RT-PCR of the TCR CDR3. TCRdb redid the calling of the multiplex PCR reads with MiXCR, one entry per CDR3 protein. This table holds hundreds of thousands of distinct CDR3 sequences, 25% found once. Trimming took 4 bases from V and 3 from J; bases not matched to a gene: 9. CDR1 and CDR2 from the germline V gene are SQVTM and ANQGSEA. CDR3 size: 15 residues. Findings and limits, study-wide: Peripheral blood also featured most of the thyroid clonotypes expanded above 0.001.

This clonotype was found many times. Antigen unknown. The sample consisted of blood. This sequence was found in a man in his forties or fifties with Graves' hyperthyroidism that later progressed to Graves' ophthalmopathy. The chain carries TRBV29-1 and TRBJ1-5, with 7 positions matching TRBD1. The CDR3 nucleotides are TGCAGCGTTGTATTGGTAGGGGGCGACAATCAGCCCCAGCATTTT. It yields the protein CSVVLVGGDNQPQHF.